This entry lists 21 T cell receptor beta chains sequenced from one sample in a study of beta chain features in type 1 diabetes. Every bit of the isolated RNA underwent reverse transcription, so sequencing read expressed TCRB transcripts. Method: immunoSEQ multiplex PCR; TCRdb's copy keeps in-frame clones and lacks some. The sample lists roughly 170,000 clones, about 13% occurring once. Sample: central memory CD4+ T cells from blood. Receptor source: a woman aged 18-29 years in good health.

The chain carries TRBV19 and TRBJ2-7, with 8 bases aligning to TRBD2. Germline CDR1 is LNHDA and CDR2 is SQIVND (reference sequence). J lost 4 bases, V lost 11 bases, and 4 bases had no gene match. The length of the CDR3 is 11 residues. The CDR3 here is CASGGQYEQYF. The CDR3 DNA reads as TGTGCCTCGGGAGGGCAGTACGAGCAGTACTTC. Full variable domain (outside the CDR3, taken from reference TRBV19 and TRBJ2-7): DGGITQSPKYLFRKEGQNVTLSCEQNLNHDAMYWYRQDPGQGLRLIYYSQIVNDFQKGDIAEGYSVSREKKESFPLTVTSAQKNPTAFYLCASGGQYEQYFGPGTRLTVT.

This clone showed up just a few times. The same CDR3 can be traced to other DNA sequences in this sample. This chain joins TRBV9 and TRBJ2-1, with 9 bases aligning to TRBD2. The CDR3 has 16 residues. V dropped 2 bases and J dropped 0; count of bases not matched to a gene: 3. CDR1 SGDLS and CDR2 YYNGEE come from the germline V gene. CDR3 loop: CASSVTSGSSYNEQFF. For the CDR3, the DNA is TGTGCCAGCAGCGTGACTAGCGGAAGCTCCTACAATGAGCAGTTCTTC.

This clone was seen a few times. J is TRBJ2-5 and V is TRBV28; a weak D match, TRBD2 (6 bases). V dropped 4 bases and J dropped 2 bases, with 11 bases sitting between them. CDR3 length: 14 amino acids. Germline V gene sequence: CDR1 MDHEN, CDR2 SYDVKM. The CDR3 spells CASSSGTGQETQYF. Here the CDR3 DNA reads TGTGCCAGCAGTTCGGGGACTGGACAAGAGACCCAGTACTTC.

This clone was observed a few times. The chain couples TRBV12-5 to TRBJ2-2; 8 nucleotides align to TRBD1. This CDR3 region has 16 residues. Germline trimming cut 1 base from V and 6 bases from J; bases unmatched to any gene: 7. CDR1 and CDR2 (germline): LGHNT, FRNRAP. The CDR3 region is CASGLDRGEFAGELFF. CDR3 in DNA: TGTGCTAGTGGTTTGGACAGGGGGGAATTCGCCGGGGAGCTGTTTTTT.

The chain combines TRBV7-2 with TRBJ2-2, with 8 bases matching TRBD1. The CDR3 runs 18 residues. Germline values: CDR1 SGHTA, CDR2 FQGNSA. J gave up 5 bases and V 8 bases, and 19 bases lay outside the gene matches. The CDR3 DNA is TGTGCCAGCCATCCCGGACAGGGCAGGGGGACCCCAACCGGGGAGCTGTTTTTT. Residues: CASHPGQGRGTPTGELFF. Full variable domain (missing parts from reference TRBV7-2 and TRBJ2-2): GAGVSQSPSNKVTEKGKDVELRCDPISGHTALYWYRQSLGQGLEFLIYFQGNSAPDKSGLPSDRFSAERTGGSVSTLTIQRTQQEDSAVYLCASHPGQGRGTPTGELFFGEGSRLTVL.

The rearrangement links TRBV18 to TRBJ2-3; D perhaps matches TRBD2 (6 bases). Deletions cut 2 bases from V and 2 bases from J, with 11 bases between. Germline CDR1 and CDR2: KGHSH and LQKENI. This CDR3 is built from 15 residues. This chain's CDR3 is CASSPAGYDTDTQYF. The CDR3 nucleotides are TGTGCCAGCTCACCAGCGGGATACGACACAGATACGCAGTATTTT.

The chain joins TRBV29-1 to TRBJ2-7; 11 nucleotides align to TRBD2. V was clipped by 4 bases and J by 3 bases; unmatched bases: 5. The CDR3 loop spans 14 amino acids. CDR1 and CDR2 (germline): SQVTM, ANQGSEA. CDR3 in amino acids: CSVGGSGRVYEQYF. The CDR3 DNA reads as TGCAGCGTTGGCGGTAGCGGGAGGGTCTACGAGCAGTACTTC.

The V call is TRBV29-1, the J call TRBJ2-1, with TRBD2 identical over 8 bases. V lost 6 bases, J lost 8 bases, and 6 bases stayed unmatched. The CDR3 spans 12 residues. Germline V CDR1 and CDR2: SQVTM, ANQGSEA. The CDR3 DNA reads TGCAGCGTCCGTCGGGAGGGCCATGAGCAGTTCTTC. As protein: CSVRREGHEQFF.

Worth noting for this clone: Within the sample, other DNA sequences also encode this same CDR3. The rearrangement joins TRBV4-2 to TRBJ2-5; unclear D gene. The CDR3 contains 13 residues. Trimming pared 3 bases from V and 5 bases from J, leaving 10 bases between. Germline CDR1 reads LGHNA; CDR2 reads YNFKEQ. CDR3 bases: TGTGCCAGCAGCCAGCAACTCGCGGAGACCCAGTACTTC. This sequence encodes CASSQQLAETQYF.

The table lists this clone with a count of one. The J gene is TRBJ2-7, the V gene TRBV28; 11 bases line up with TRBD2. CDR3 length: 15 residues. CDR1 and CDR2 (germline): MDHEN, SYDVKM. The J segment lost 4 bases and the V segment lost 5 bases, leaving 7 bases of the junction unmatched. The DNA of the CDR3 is TGTGCCAGCAGTCTCGGAGTAGCGGGAGGGTACGAGCAGTACTTC. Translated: CASSLGVAGGYEQYF.

The CDR3: CASRGDTEAFF. CDR3 DNA sequence: TGTGCCAGCAGAGGGGACACTGAAGCTTTCTTT. The chain joins TRBV2 to TRBJ1-1, with D maybe TRBD1 (5 bases). The germline CDR1 and CDR2 sequences are SNHLY and FYNNEI. The CDR3 runs to 11 residues. V shed 6 bases and J shed 3 bases, with 5 bases lying between them.

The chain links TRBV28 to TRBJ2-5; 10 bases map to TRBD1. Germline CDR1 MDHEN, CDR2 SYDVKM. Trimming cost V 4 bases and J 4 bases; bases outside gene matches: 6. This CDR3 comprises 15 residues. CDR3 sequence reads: CASSSRDRGRETQYF. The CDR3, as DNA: TGTGCCAGCAGTTCGCGTGACAGGGGGCGAGAGACCCAGTACTTC.

CDR3 sequence (DNA): TGTGCCAGCAGCGGACTAGCGGGAGGGCGGGGGGAGACCCAGTACTTC. Encoded protein: CASSGLAGGRGETQYF. The chain combines TRBV9 with TRBJ2-5; 14 nucleotides agree with TRBD2. From germline, CDR1 is SGDLS and CDR2 YYNGEE. The V gene end was trimmed by 3 bases and the J gene end by 5 bases; junction bases not matched to a gene: 6. CDR3 length: 16 residues.

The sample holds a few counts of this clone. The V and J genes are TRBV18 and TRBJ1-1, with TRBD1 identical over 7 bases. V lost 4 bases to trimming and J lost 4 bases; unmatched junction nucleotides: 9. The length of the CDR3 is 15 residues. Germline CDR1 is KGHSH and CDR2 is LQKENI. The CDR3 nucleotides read TGTGCCAGCTCACTGATACAGGGGCGCGCCACTGAAGCTTTCTTT. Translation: CASSLIQGRATEAFF.

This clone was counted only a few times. Written as DNA, the CDR3 is TGTGCCAGCAGTTTATTAGCGAACACCGGGGAGCTGTTTTTT. Protein sequence: CASSLLANTGELFF. The J gene is TRBJ2-2, the V gene TRBV28; unclear D gene. The CDR3 sequence is 14 residues long. Trimming took off 1 base at V and 0 bases at J, with 3 bases between the two ends. Looked up from germline, CDR1 is MDHEN and CDR2 is SYDVKM.

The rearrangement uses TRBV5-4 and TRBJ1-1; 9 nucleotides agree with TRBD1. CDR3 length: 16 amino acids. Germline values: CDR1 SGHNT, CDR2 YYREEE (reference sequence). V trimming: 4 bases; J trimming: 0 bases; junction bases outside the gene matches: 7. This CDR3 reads CASSPLGQGMNTEAFF. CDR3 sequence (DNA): TGTGCCAGCAGCCCGTTGGGACAGGGAATGAACACTGAAGCTTTCTTT.

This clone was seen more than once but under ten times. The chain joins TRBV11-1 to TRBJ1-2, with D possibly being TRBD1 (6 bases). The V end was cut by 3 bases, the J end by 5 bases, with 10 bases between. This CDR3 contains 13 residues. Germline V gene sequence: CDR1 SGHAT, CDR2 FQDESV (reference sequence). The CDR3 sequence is CASSFDRSYGYTF. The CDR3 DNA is TGTGCCAGCAGCTTTGACAGGTCGTATGGCTACACCTTC.

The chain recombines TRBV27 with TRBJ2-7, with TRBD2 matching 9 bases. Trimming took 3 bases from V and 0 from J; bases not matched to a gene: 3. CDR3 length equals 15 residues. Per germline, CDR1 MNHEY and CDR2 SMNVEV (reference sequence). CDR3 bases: TGTGCCAGCAGTTTTCTAGCGGGAAGCTCCTACGAGCAGTACTTC. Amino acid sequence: CASSFLAGSSYEQYF.

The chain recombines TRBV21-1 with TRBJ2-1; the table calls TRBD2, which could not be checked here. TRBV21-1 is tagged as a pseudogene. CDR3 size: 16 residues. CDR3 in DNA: TGTGCCAGCAGCTTACCGGGACTAGCGTTCCCAAAGGAGCAGTTCTTC. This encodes CASSLPGLAFPKEQFF.

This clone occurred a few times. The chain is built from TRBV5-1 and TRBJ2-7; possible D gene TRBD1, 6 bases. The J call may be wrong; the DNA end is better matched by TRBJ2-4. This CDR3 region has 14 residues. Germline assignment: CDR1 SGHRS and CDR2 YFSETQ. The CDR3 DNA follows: TGCGCCAGCAGCCCGCAGGGGTCGGGTAACATTCAGTACTTC. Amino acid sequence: CASSPQGSGNIQYF.

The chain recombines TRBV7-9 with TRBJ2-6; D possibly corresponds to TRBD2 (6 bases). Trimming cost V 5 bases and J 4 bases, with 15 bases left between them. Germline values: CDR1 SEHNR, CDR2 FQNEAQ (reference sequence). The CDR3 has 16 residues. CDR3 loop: CASSTNRGYGANVLTF. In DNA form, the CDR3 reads TGTGCCAGCAGCACCAACCGGGGGTACGGGGCCAACGTCCTGACTTTC.